The 26 T cell receptor beta chains below come from one sample, sequenced in a study of blood T cell repertoires in COVID-19. Generated by immunoSEQ multiplex PCR, the TCRdb table keeps only in-frame clones and is missing some. The table has some 140,000 clones, around 76% seen once. Specimen: peripheral blood. These receptors were taken from a man older than 75 with acute or convalescent COVID-19.

The chain employs TRBV9 and TRBJ2-7; D possibly corresponds to TRBD2 (5 bases). Germline V gene lookup returns CDR1 SGDLS and CDR2 YYNGEE. The CDR3 has 15 amino acids. The V and J ends lost 4 bases and 2 bases respectively, with 16 bases between them. Here the CDR3 reads CASSPSLDLTYEQYF. The CDR3 coding sequence is TGTGCCAGCAGCCCCAGTTTGGACTTAACCTACGAGCAGTACTTC.

The chain carries TRBV7-2 and TRBJ1-2, with D unclear. Between the trimmed V and J ends, which lost 5 bases and 2 bases, there was a span of 15 bases. Germline V gene data show CDR1 as SGHTA and CDR2 as FQGNSA. The CDR3 spans 15 residues. CDR3 loop: CASSQLAGGNYGYTF. CDR3 DNA sequence: TGTGCCAGCAGCCAACTTGCGGGTGGGAACTATGGCTACACCTTC.

This rearrangement joins TRBV5-1 to TRBJ1-2; the D gene is possibly TRBD1 (5 bases). CDR1 and CDR2 from the germline V gene are SGHRS and YFSETQ. V was shortened by 0 bases and J by 6 bases, with 12 bases between the two germline ends. The CDR3 is made up of 14 amino acids. CDR3 nucleotides: TGCGCCAGCAGCTTGGCCGGGGGGAACGATGGCTACACCTTC. This translates into CASSLAGGNDGYTF.

The chain carries TRBV27 and TRBJ2-1; no firm D call. CDR1 is MNHEY and CDR2 is SMNVEV in the germline V gene (reference sequence). V lost 0 bases and J 4 bases, leaving 4 bases between the germline ends. This CDR3 region has 13 residues. The CDR3 loop is CASSLSRYNEQFF. CDR3 coding DNA: TGTGCCAGCAGTTTATCCAGGTACAATGAGCAGTTCTTC.

V usage is TRBV2 and J usage is TRBJ1-2, with a possible D match to TRBD1 (5 bases). V was shortened by 3 bases and J by 7 bases, with 15 bases between the two germline ends. This CDR3 region has 14 residues. The germline gives CDR1 SNHLY, CDR2 FYNNEI. The CDR3, as DNA: TGTGCCAGCAGTGACAAGTCAGGGAGGAGTGGCTACACCTTC. Amino acid sequence: CASSDKSGRSGYTF.

Details on this clone: Within the sample, other DNA sequences also encode this same CDR3. The chain combines TRBV5-1 with TRBJ1-1; D is perhaps TRBD1 (6 bases). This CDR3 is 13 amino acids long. V lost 0 bases and J 3 bases, leaving 6 bases between the germline ends. CDR1 and CDR2 from the germline V gene are SGHRS and YFSETQ. In nucleotides, the CDR3 is TGCGCCAGCAGCTTGGCAGGGGACACTGAAGCTTTCTTT. Its translation: CASSLAGDTEAFF.

The chain uses TRBV3-1 (or the pseudogene TRBV3-2) and TRBJ2-1, with TRBD2 matching 8 bases. CDR3 length: 17 residues. From germline, CDR1 is LGHDT and CDR2 YNNKEL (reference sequence). V shed 0 bases, J shed 9 bases, and the junction held 13 bases outside the gene matches. Written as DNA, the CDR3 is TGTGCCAGCAGCCAAGATATTCCCTACCGGGGGGGCCGTGAGCAGTTCTTC. Amino acid sequence: CASSQDIPYRGGREQFF.

The chain has TRBV9 and TRBJ2-1; D is perhaps TRBD2 (6 bases). CDR1 is SGDLS and CDR2 is YYNGEE in the germline V gene. This CDR3 spans 14 amino acids. V shed 4 bases and J shed 9 bases, with 17 bases lying between them. The CDR3 DNA reads TGTGCCAGCAGCCGGATCCTAGCGTCACCTGAGCAGTTCTTC. This codes for CASSRILASPEQFF.

Ten or more counts support this clone. The chain recombines TRBV7-9 with TRBJ2-7, with TRBD1 matching 7 bases. There are 14 residues in the CDR3. Germline values: CDR1 SEHNR, CDR2 FQNEAQ (reference sequence). Losses at the gene ends were 5 bases for V and 3 bases for J; bases not matched to a gene: 7. The CDR3, as DNA: TGTGCCAGCAGCCTCGGGGACAGTCACTACGAGCAGTACTTC. Its protein is CASSLGDSHYEQYF.

V usage is TRBV11-2 and J usage is TRBJ1-5; TRBD1 aligns across 7 bases. The CDR3 has 16 residues. With 5 bases clipped from V and 4 bases from J, the junction kept 11 bases outside the gene matches. Per germline, CDR1 SGHAT and CDR2 FQNNGV. Written as DNA, the CDR3 is TGTGCCAGCAGCCTAGGGGTAGGGGGCAGGAATCAGCCCCAGCATTTT. This translates into CASSLGVGGRNQPQHF.

The chain links TRBV19 to TRBJ1-1, with D hard to call. Germline CDR1 reads LNHDA; CDR2 reads SQIVND (reference sequence). The V end was cut by 1 base, the J end by 3 bases, with 6 bases between. CDR3 size: 13 residues. The CDR3: CASSIGRDTEAFF. In DNA form, the CDR3 reads TGTGCCAGTAGTATAGGAAGAGACACTGAAGCTTTCTTT.

This clone was seen more than once but under ten times. The chain links TRBV28 to TRBJ1-6; possible D gene TRBD1, 5 bases. The germline V gene encodes CDR1 MDHEN and CDR2 SYDVKM. Trimming took 2 bases from V and 18 from J, leaving 14 bases between them. The CDR3 sequence is 12 residues long. The CDR3 DNA reads TGTGCCAGCAGTTTAACTACAGGCGTTCGCCACTTT. Protein product: CASSLTTGVRHF.

The V and J genes are TRBV4-2 and TRBJ2-3; 11 positions match TRBD2. The CDR3 extends over 16 amino acids. Germline V gives CDR1 LGHNA, CDR2 YNFKEQ. V lost 1 base to trimming and J lost 4 bases; unmatched junction nucleotides: 4. CDR3 nucleotides: TGTGCCAGCAGCCAAGGGACTAGCGGGCTTGCAGATACGCAGTATTTT. It codes for CASSQGTSGLADTQYF.

This sequence joins TRBV7-2 and TRBJ2-7, with 12 bases matching TRBD2. The J segment lost 6 bases and the V segment lost 10 bases, leaving 16 bases of the junction unmatched. Germline assignment: CDR1 SGHTA and CDR2 FQGNSA. The CDR3 is made up of 16 amino acids. The chain's CDR3 is CATTQTLAGGPGEQYF. CDR3 coding DNA: TGTGCCACCACTCAGACCCTAGCGGGGGGGCCTGGCGAGCAGTACTTC.

The rearrangement joins TRBV12-3 or TRBV12-4 to TRBJ1-1; 8 bases line up with TRBD1. Trimming cost V 6 bases and J 11 bases; bases outside gene matches: 8. The CDR3 spans 12 residues. CDR3: CASSEGQGSAFF. The CDR3 nucleotides are TGTGCCAGCAGCGAAGGACAGGGATCGGCTTTCTTT.

The rearrangement uses TRBV10-3 and TRBJ2-5; D might be TRBD2 (6 bases). The CDR3 consists of 14 residues. Trimming removed 9 bases from V and 1 base from J, with 15 bases in between. Germline V CDR1 and CDR2: ENHRY, SYGVKD. This CDR3 is CAIRDGTGQETQYF. Written as DNA, the CDR3 is TGTGCCATTCGTGACGGGACTGGCCAAGAGACCCAGTACTTC.

The J gene is TRBJ1-1, the V gene TRBV2; D is possibly TRBD1 (5 bases). V shed 7 bases and J shed 4 bases, with 19 bases lying between them. In germline, CDR1 is SNHLY, CDR2 FYNNEI. The CDR3 has 15 residues. The DNA of the CDR3 is TGTGCCAGCAAAGGGGCACATGATCCGGCCACTGAAGCTTTCTTT. This translates into CASKGAHDPATEAFF.

This chain's CDR3 is CASSPYRVPSNQPQHF. The CDR3 DNA reads as TGTGCCAGCAGCCCATACAGGGTGCCTAGCAATCAGCCCCAGCATTTT. The chain employs TRBV7-8 and TRBJ1-5; maybe TRBD1 (6 bases). Trimming took off 5 bases at V and 0 bases at J, with 14 bases between the two ends. The CDR3 loop spans 16 amino acids. CDR1 is SGHVS, CDR2 FQNEAQ, per germline. Variable domain in full (rest from reference TRBV7-8 and TRBJ1-5): GAGVSQSPRYKVAKRGQDVALRCDPISGHVSLFWYQQALGQGPEFLTYFQNEAQLDKSGLPSDRFFAERPEGSVSTLKIQRTQQEDSAVYLCASSPYRVPSNQPQHFGDGTRLSIL.

This clone was seen at least ten times. This CDR3 is also generated by other DNA sequences in the sample. The chain uses TRBV7-3 and TRBJ1-2, with 9 positions matching TRBD1. The CDR3 covers 13 residues. The germline V gene has CDR1 SGHTA and CDR2 FQGTGA. With V trimmed by 5 bases and J by 4 bases, 2 bases remained unmatched. The DNA for the CDR3 is TGTGCCAGCAGCAGGGGACAGGGCTATGGCTACACCTTC. It codes for CASSRGQGYGYTF.

The chain is built from TRBV2 and TRBJ1-1; 7 bases map to TRBD1. The J segment lost 4 bases and the V segment lost 8 bases, leaving 7 bases of the junction unmatched. The CDR3 contains 13 residues. The germline V gene encodes CDR1 SNHLY and CDR2 FYNNEI. The CDR3 region is CASGQGGGTEAFF. The CDR3 bases are TGTGCCAGCGGTCAGGGGGGCGGCACTGAAGCTTTCTTT.

The V gene is TRBV29-1, the J gene TRBJ2-1; D might be TRBD1 (6 bases). There are 14 residues in the CDR3. Germline CDR1 is SQVTM and CDR2 is ANQGSEA. The V end was cut by 8 bases, the J end by 6 bases, with 20 bases between. DNA for the CDR3: TGCAGCTTCCCGACAGGAACTTCGGTCAATGAGCAGTTCTTC. As protein: CSFPTGTSVNEQFF.

The chain uses TRBV9 and TRBJ2-3; the match to TRBD1 covers 9 bases. CDR1 SGDLS and CDR2 YYNGEE come from the germline V gene. Trimming took 0 bases from V and 2 from J; bases not matched to a gene: 7. CDR3 length equals 17 residues. DNA of the CDR3: TGTGCCAGCAGCGTAGCAGGACAGGGGCCCTTCACAGATACGCAGTATTTT. It yields the protein CASSVAGQGPFTDTQYF. The full variable domain, with the rest looked up from reference TRBV9 and TRBJ2-3, is DSGVTQTPKHLITATGQRVTLRCSPRSGDLSVYWYQQSLDQGLQFLIQYYNGEERAKGNILERFSAQQFPDLHSELNLSSLELGDSALYFCASSVAGQGPFTDTQYFGPGTRLTVL.

This clone was detected only once. The chain employs TRBV11-3 and TRBJ2-7, with D maybe TRBD1 (5 bases). The V end was cut by 3 bases, the J end by 0 bases, with 6 bases between. The CDR3 length is 13 residues. Per germline, CDR1 SGHNT and CDR2 YENEEA. CDR3: CASSFQGSYEQYF. In DNA form, the CDR3 reads TGTGCCAGCAGCTTCCAGGGCTCCTACGAGCAGTACTTC.

This clone came up a few times. The chain joins TRBV28 to TRBJ2-6; 8 positions agree with TRBD1. The CDR3 extends over 16 amino acids. The germline V gene has CDR1 MDHEN and CDR2 SYDVKM. With V trimmed by 5 bases and J by 2 bases, 5 bases remained unmatched. The CDR3 DNA reads TGTGCCAGCAGTCCACCGACAGGGGCTGGGGCCAACGTCCTGACTTTC. It is translated as CASSPPTGAGANVLTF.

V is TRBV25-1 and J is TRBJ1-4, with D possibly matching TRBD1 (6 bases). Germline-derived CDR1 and CDR2 are MGHDK and SYGVNS. The germline V and J ends were trimmed by 3 bases and 5 bases, with 10 bases remaining between them. This CDR3 is 14 amino acids long. The CDR3, as DNA: TGTGCCAGCAGTGAGACAGGACCGAATGAAAAACTGTTTTTT. Amino acid sequence: CASSETGPNEKLFF.

This rearrangement joins TRBV7-3 to TRBJ2-3; 9 bases are shared with TRBD2. J gave up 3 bases and V 5 bases, and 6 bases lay outside the gene matches. Germline values: CDR1 SGHTA, CDR2 FQGTGA. CDR3 size: 15 residues. DNA of the CDR3: TGTGCCAGCAGCGCGAGCGGGGGGCCTACAGATACGCAGTATTTT. Translating it yields CASSASGGPTDTQYF.